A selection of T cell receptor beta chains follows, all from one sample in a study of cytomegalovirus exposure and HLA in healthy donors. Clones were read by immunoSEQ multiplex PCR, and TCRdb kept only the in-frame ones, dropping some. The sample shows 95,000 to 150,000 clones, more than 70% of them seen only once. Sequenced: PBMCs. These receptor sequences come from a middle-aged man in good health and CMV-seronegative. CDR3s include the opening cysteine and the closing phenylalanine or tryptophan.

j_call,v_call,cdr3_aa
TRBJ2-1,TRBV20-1,CSASQGGEQFF
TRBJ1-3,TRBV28,CASSPLRDSGNTIYF
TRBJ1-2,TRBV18,CASSPPGRANYGYTF
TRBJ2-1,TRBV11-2,CASSLAGFAYNEQFF
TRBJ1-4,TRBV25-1,CASSGLGGFGEKLFF
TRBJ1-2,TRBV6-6,CASSQSHGTGFNGYTF
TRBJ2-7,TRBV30,CAWNRVPSIEQYF
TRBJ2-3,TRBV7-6,CATARTSGADTQYF
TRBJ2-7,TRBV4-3,CASSQFKGAYEQYF
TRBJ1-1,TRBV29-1,CSVLVVNTEAFF
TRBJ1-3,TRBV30,CAWSVPWTGDSGNTIYF
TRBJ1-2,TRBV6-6,CASSYTLTGVDYGYTF
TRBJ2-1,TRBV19,CAASGQGSNEQFF
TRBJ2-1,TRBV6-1,CASSEGYFYNEQFF
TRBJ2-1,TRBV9,CASSARDRDNNEQFF
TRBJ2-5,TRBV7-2,CASSHGTSGGLYQETQYF
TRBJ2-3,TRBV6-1,CASRGLAGSSDTQYF
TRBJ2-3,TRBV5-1,CASSFDGGAGADTQYF
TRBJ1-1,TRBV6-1,CASSEYVLQGSRTEAFF
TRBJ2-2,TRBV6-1,CASRQGQNTGELFF
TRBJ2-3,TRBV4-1,CASSHPGLAGGSTDTQYF
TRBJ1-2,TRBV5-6,CASSLSTTHYGYPF
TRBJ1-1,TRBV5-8,CASSDRLNTEAFF
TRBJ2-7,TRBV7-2,CASSSLATYEQYF
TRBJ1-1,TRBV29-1,CSVWDSEAFF
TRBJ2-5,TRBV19,CASSQGNLWTQYF
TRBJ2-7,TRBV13,CASSLAGVYEQYF
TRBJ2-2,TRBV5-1,CASSLEGAGTGELFF
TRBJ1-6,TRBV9,CASSSRDKDTSPLHF
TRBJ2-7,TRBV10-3,CAISEGEGATYEQYF
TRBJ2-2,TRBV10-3,CAISESAGIAGELFF
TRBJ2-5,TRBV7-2,CASSLVSGINQETQYF
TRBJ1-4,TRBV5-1,CASSFRGQATNEKLFF
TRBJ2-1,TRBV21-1,CASIIPGQGHNEQFF
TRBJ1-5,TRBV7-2,CASSRSGQINQPQHF
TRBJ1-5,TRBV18,CASSPTGEVNQPQHF
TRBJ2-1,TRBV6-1,CATRQGSSSYNEQFF
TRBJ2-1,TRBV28,CASSFGRLYNEQFF
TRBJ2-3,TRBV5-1,CASSTGQNTDTQYF
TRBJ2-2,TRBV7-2,CASSSAGVDGGELFF
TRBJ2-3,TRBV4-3,CASSRTGGDTDTQYF
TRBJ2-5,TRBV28,CASSLLAEYQETQYF
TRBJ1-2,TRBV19,CASSDDRAPNYGYTF
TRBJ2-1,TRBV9,CASSVGVGSGSYNEQFF
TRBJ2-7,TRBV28,CASWAWTSGYEQYF
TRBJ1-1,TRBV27,CASRPTGGTEAFF
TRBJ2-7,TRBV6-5,CASSYSSGLRYEQYF
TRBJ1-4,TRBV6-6,CASSYPMGSGDEKLFF